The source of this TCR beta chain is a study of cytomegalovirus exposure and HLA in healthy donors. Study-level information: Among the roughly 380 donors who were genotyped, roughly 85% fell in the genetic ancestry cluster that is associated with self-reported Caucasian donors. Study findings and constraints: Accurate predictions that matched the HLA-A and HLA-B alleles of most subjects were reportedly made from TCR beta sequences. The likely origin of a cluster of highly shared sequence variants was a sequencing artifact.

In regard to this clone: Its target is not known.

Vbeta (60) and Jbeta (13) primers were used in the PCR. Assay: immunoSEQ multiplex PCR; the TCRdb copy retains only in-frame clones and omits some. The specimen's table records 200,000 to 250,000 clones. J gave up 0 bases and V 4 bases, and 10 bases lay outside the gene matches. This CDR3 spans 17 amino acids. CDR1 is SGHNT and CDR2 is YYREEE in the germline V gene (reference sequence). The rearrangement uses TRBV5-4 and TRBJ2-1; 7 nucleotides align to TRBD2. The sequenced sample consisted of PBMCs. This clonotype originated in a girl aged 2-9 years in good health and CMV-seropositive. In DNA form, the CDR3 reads TGTGCCAGCAGCCCGGGGGGTGGGACGAGCTCCTACAATGAGCAGTTCTTC. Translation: CASSPGGGTSSYNEQFF.